This entry concerns a single T cell receptor (beta chain). No antigen is known for it. This specimen comes from a study of PD-1 blockade in classical Hodgkin lymphoma. Study as a whole: It was nivolumab at 3 mg/kg, given intravenously every 2 weeks, that patients received. Regarding the study as a whole: Underlying causes for the observed repertoire differences were not defined, possibly disease activity or prior therapy. Reported baseline diversity: healthy donors highest, relapsed/refractory patients lowest.

Sequencing used immunoSEQ multiplex PCR; TCRdb keeps in-frame clones, though not all of them. This sample has 35,000 or so clones, with approximately 82% found just once. Each patient's relapse followed autologous stem cell transplantation, and brentuximab vedotin exposure varied. The CDR3 length is 15 residues. The germline V gene has CDR1 LGHNA and CDR2 YSLEER. Deletions cut 4 bases from V and 6 bases from J, with 15 bases between. V and J are TRBV4-3 and TRBJ2-2; D assignment may be TRBD1 or TRBD2 (6 bases each). Sequenced material: peripheral blood mononuclear cells (PBMCs), taken before the second cycle of nivolumab. The receptor's source is a human donor with classical Hodgkin lymphoma. The CDR3 here is CASSPWVGGAGELFF. The CDR3 DNA follows: TGCGCCAGCAGCCCTTGGGTCGGGGGCGCCGGGGAGCTGTTTTTT.